The sequence of this TCR beta chain was determined in a study of blood T cell repertoires in COVID-19. The repertoire was sequenced with immunoSEQ multiplex PCR; TCRdb's copy has only in-frame clones and lacks some. Of 15,000 to 20,000 clones listed, more than 85% are singletons. This CDR3 comprises 13 residues. V lost 5 bases, J lost 1 base, and 1 base stayed unmatched. Germline V gives CDR1 SNHLY, CDR2 FYNNEI. This sequence originates from a woman aged 45-65 years with active COVID-19. Sequenced: peripheral blood. V usage is TRBV2 and J usage is TRBJ2-5, with 7 bases lining up with TRBD2. The CDR3 is CASSTSVQETQYF. CDR3 DNA: TGTGCCAGCAGTACTAGCGTCCAAGAGACCCAGTACTTC.